This passage covers 11 T cell receptor beta chains from one sample sequenced in a study of T cells after yellow fever vaccination. TCRdb re-called the 5' RACE reads through MiXCR, storing one row per CDR3 protein. This sample has roughly 74,000 distinct CDR3 sequences; 7.1% occur once, and the top ten carry under 45%. The specimen was CD8+ T cells sorted from PBMCs, collected 4 to 6 days after the first yellow fever vaccination. These TCRs come from a man aged 18 to 29 who received the YFV17D yellow fever vaccine.

The gene calls are TRBV2 and TRBJ2-7; D possibly matches TRBD1 or TRBD2 (5 bases each). There are 13 residues in the CDR3. Per germline, CDR1 SNHLY and CDR2 FYNNEI. Trimming took off 10 bases at V and 5 bases at J, with 18 bases between the two ends. The CDR3 coding sequence is TGTGCCAAGAGAGAGGCAGGGACGGACGAGCAGTACTTC. This sequence encodes CAKREAGTDEQYF.

Comment on this clonotype: At one of its ends the junction is not consistent with the germline gene, which may arise from a read error. The V gene is TRBV6-5, the J gene TRBJ2-4; D unresolved. CDR1 is MNHEY and CDR2 is SVGAGI in the germline V gene. CDR3 length equals 13 residues. DNA of the CDR3: TGTGCCAGCAGTTTTACTTTGGAATACCCGGAGCACTTC. As protein: CASSFTLEYPEHF.

The CDR3 DNA sequence: TGCGCCAGCAGCGACATGAACAGGTACCATGAGCAGTTCTTC. Its protein is CASSDMNRYHEQFF. J is TRBJ2-1 and V is TRBV5-1; possible D gene TRBD1, 5 bases. CDR1 is SGHRS, CDR2 YFSETQ, per germline. The CDR3 runs to 14 residues. V dropped 4 bases and J dropped 8 bases, with 16 bases sitting between them.

This clonotype was observed a handful of times. The chain combines TRBV12-3 or TRBV12-4 with TRBJ2-7, with 10 bases fitting TRBD2. After removal of 9 bases from V and 6 bases from J, the junction contained 11 bases not matched to a gene. CDR3 size: 14 residues. CDR3 DNA sequence: TGTGCCAGTTGGGGTAGCGGGGGGTTCGGCGAGCAGTACGTC. Amino acid sequence: CASWGSGGFGEQYV.

This clonotype was counted a few times. This chain uses TRBV7-6 with TRBJ2-1; D gene ambiguous. CDR3 length equals 16 residues. Germline-derived CDR1 and CDR2 are SGHVS and FNYEAQ. V was shortened by 1 base and J by 8 bases, with 18 bases between the two germline ends. For the CDR3, the DNA is TGTGCCAGCAGCTTAGAATCCGGGCCTCCCTGGGATGAGCAGTTCTTC. Amino acids: CASSLESGPPWDEQFF.

Many counts were recorded for this clonotype. J is TRBJ2-2 and V is TRBV2; D might be TRBD2 (6 bases). V shed 8 bases and J shed 0 bases, with 19 bases lying between them. CDR1 and CDR2 from the germline V gene are SNHLY and FYNNEI. The CDR3 has 17 residues. This CDR3 is CASFGSWGSANTGELFF. The CDR3 coding sequence is TGTGCCAGCTTCGGGAGCTGGGGCAGCGCGAACACCGGGGAGCTGTTTTTT.

There are a few counts of this clonotype. The chain carries TRBV5-1 and TRBJ2-5; TRBD1 might be the D (5 bases). The CDR3 runs 17 residues. The germline gives CDR1 SGHRS, CDR2 YFSETQ. V shed 2 bases and J shed 4 bases, with 21 bases lying between them. CDR3: CASSFKKPQGSGETQYF. In DNA form, the CDR3 reads TGCGCCAGCAGCTTTAAAAAACCTCAGGGTTCAGGAGAGACCCAGTACTTC.

This clonotype came up a few times. The V call is TRBV9, the J call TRBJ2-1; D is unresolved. The CDR3 sequence is 16 residues long. Germline-derived CDR1 and CDR2 are SGDLS and YYNGEE. V lost 2 bases and J 3 bases, leaving 15 bases between the germline ends. CDR3: CASSVRSRQSYNEQFF. The CDR3 region has the DNA TGTGCCAGCAGCGTGCGTTCTCGACAAAGCTACAATGAGCAGTTCTTC.

The chain uses TRBV20-1 and TRBJ2-5; D perhaps matches TRBD1 (7 bases). CDR1 is DFQATT and CDR2 is SNEGSKA in the germline V gene (reference sequence). The CDR3 covers 17 residues. Deletions cut 5 bases from V and 5 bases from J, with 27 bases between. Written as DNA, the CDR3 is TGCAGTGCTGAACCAGGGGGTCCGGGAGTGGTCTTGGAGACCCAGTACTTC. Protein: CSAEPGGPGVVLETQYF.

About this clonotype: A much larger clone differs from this one at a single base, so this may be a read error. The V and J genes are TRBV4-1 and TRBJ1-4; perhaps TRBD1 as D (5 bases). The CDR3 sequence is 14 residues long. Per the germline V gene, CDR1 is MGHRA and CDR2 is YSYEKL. The germline V and J ends were trimmed by 3 bases and 5 bases, with 10 bases remaining between them. The CDR3 coding sequence is TGCGCCAGCAGCCAGGAAACAGGCAATGAAAAACTGTTTTTT. Translating it yields CASSQETGNEKLFF.

In this sample, this clonotype turned up a few times. CDR3 loop: CASSETGYLFVFRGELFF. CDR3 nucleotides: TGTGCTAGTTCCGAGACAGGGTACTTGTTCGTGTTCAGGGGGGAGCTGTTTTTT. The chain combines TRBV12-5 with TRBJ2-2; TRBD1 aligns across 7 bases. The trim removed 8 bases at V and 8 bases at J, leaving 23 bases unmatched. The CDR3 is 18 residues long. The germline V gene has CDR1 LGHNT and CDR2 FRNRAP. Full variable domain (outside the CDR3, taken from reference TRBV12-5 and TRBJ2-2): DARVTQTPRHKVTEMGQEVTMRCQPILGHNTVFWYRQTMMQGLELLAYFRNRAPLDDSGMPKDRFSAEMPDATLATLKIQPSEPRDSAVYFCASSETGYLFVFRGELFFGEGSRLTVL.